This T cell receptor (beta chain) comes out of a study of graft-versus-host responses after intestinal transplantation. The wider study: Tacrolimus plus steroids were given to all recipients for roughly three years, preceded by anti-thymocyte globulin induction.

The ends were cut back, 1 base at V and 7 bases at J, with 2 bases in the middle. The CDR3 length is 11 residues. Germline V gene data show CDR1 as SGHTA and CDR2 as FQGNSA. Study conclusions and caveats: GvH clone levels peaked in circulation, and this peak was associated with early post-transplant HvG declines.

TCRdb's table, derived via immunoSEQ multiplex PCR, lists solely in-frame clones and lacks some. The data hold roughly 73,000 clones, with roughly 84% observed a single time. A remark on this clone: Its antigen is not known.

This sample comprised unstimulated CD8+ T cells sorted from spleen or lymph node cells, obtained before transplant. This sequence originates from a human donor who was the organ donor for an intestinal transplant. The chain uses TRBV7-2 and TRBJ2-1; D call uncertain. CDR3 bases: TGTGCCAGCAGCTTAGTAAATGAGCAGTTCTTC. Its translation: CASSLVNEQFF. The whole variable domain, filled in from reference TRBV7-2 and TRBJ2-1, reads GAGVSQSPSNKVTEKGKDVELRCDPISGHTALYWYRQSLGQGLEFLIYFQGNSAPDKSGLPSDRFSAERTGGSVSTLTIQRTQQEDSAVYLCASSLVNEQFFGPGTRLTVL.